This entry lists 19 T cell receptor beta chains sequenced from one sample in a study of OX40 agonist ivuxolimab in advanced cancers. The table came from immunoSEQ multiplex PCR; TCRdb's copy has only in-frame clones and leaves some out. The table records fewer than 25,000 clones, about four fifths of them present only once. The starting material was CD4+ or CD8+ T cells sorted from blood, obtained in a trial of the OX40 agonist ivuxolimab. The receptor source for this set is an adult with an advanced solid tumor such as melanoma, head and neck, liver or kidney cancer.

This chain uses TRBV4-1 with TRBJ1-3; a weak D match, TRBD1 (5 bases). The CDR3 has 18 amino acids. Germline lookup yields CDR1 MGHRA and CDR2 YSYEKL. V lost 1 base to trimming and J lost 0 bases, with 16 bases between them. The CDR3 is CASSQGYGGPSSGNTIYF. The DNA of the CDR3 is TGCGCCAGCAGCCAAGGTTACGGGGGACCCTCCTCTGGAAACACCATATATTTT.

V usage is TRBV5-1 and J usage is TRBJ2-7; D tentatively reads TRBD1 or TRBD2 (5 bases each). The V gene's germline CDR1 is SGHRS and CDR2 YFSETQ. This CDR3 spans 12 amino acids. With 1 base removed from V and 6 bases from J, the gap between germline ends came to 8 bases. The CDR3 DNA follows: TGCGCCAGCAGCTTGAGAGGGGCCGAGCAGTACTTC. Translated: CASSLRGAEQYF.

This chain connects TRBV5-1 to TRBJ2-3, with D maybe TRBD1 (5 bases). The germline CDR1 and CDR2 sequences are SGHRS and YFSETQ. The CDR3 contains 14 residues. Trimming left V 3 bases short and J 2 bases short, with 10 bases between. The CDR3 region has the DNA TGCGCCAGCAGCTCCTGGGGCGACACAGATACGCAGTATTTT. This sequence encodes CASSSWGDTDTQYF.

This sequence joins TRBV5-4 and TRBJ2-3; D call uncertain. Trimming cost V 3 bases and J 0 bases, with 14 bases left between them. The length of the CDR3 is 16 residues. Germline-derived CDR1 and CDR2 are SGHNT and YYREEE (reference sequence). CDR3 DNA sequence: TGTGCCAGCAGCTACTGGCCGGCAGAGAGCACAGATACGCAGTATTTT. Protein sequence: CASSYWPAESTDTQYF.

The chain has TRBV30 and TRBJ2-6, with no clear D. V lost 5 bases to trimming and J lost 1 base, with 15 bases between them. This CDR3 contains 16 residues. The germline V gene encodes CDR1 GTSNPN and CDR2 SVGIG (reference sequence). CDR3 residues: CAWGPDLASGANVLTF. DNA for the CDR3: TGTGCCTGGGGACCGGATTTGGCATCTGGGGCCAACGTCCTGACTTTC.

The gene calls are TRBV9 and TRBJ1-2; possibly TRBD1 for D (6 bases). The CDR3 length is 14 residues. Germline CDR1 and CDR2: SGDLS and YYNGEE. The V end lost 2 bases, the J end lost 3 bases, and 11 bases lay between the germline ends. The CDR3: CASSVSGDDYGYTF. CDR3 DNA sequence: TGTGCCAGCAGCGTTTCAGGGGACGACTATGGCTACACCTTC.

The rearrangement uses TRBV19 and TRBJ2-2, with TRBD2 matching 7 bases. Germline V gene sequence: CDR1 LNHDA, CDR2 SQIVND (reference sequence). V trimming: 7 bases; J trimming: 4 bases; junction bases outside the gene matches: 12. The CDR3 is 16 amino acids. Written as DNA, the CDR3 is TGTGCCAGTACTCCCTACGGGGGGTCGGGCACCGGGGAGCTGTTTTTT. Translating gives CASTPYGGSGTGELFF.

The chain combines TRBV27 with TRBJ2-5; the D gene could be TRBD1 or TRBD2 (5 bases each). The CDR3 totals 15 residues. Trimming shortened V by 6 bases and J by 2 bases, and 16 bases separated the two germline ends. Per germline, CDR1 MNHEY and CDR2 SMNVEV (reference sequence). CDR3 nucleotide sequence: TGTGCCAGCAGAAACTACCGGGACGCACAAGAGACCCAGTACTTC. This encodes CASRNYRDAQETQYF.

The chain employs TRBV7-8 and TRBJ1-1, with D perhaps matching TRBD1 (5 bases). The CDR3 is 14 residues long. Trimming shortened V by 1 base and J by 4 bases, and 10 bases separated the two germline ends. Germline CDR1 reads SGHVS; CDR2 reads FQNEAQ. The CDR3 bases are TGTGCCAGCAGCTTAGGGGGGTTGGGCACTGAAGCTTTCTTT. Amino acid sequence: CASSLGGLGTEAFF.

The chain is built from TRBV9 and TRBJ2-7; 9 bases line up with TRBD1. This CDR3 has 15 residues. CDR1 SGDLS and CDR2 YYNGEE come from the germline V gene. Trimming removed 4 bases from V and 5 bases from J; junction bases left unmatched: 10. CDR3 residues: CASSPAGTGHNEQYF. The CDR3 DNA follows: TGTGCCAGCAGCCCAGCTGGGACAGGGCACAACGAGCAGTACTTC. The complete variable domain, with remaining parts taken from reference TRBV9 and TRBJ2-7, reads DSGVTQTPKHLITATGQRVTLRCSPRSGDLSVYWYQQSLDQGLQFLIQYYNGEERAKGNILERFSAQQFPDLHSELNLSSLELGDSALYFCASSPAGTGHNEQYFGPGTRLTVT.

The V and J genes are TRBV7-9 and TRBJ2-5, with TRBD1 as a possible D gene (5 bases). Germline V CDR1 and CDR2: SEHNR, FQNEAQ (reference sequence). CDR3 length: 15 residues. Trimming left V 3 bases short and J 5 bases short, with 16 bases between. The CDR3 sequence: CASSLKLGVDETQYF. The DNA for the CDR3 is TGTGCCAGCAGCTTGAAGTTAGGGGTGGACGAGACCCAGTACTTC.

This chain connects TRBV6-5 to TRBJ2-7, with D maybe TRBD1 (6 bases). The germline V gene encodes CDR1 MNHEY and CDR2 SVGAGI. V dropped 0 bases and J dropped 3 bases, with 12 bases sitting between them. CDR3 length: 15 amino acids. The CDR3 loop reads CASSYSMEGGYEQYF. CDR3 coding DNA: TGTGCCAGCAGTTACTCGATGGAAGGGGGCTACGAGCAGTACTTC.

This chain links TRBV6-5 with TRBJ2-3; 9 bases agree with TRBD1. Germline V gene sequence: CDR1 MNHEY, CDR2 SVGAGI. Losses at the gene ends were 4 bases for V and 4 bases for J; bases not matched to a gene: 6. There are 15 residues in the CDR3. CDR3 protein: CASSSGTGWPDTQYF. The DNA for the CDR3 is TGTGCCAGCAGTTCCGGGACAGGGTGGCCAGATACGCAGTATTTT.

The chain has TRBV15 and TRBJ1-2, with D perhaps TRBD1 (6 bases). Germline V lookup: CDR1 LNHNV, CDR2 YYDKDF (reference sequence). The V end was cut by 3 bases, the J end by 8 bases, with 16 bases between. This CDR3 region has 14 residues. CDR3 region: CATSRTGTRLGYTF. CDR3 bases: TGTGCCACCAGCAGGACCGGGACACGGTTGGGCTACACCTTC. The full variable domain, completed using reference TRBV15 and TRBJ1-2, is DAMVIQNPRYQVTQFGKPVTLSCSQTLNHNVMYWYQQKSSQAPKLLFHYYDKDFNNEADTPDNFQSRRPNTSFCFLDIRSPGLGDTAMYLCATSRTGTRLGYTFGSGTRLTVV.

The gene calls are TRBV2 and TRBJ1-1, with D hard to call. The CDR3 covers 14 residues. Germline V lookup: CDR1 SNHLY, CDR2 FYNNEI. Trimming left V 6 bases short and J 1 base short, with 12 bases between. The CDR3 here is CASSVDAGNTEAFF. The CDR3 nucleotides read TGTGCCAGCAGCGTTGACGCAGGGAACACTGAAGCTTTCTTT.

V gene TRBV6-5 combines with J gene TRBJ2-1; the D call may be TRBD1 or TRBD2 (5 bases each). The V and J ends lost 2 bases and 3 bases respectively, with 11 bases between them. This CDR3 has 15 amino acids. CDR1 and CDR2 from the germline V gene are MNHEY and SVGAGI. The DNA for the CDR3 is TGTGCCAGCAGTTACGGGGGAGAGGGCTACAATGAGCAGTTCTTC. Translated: CASSYGGEGYNEQFF.

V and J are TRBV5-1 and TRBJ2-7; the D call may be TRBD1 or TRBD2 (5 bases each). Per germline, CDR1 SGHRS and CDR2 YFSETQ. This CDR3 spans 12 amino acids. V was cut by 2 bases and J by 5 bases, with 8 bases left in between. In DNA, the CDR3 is TGCGCCAGCAGCTTACGGGGCCACGAGCAGTACTTC. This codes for CASSLRGHEQYF.

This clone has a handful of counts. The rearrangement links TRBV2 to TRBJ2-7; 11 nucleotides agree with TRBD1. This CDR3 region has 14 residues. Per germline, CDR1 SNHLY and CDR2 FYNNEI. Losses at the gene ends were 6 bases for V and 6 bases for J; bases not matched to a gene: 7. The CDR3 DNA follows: TGTGCCAGCAGCCCGGGACAGGGGGATGTCGAGCAGTACTTC. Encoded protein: CASSPGQGDVEQYF.

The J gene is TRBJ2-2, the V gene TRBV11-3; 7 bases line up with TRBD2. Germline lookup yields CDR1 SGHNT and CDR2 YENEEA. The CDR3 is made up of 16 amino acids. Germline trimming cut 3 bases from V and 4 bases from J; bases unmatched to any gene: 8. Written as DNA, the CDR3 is TGTGCCAGCAGCTTCCTCCTAGCGGAGATCACCGGGGAGCTGTTTTTT. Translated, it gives CASSFLLAEITGELFF.